This T cell receptor (beta chain) derives from a study of cytomegalovirus exposure and HLA in healthy donors (dated by TCRdb to between 2016 and 2019). At the level of the whole study: An earlier analysis of some 600 of the donors reported 276 Gb of sequence data and approximately 120 million unique TCR beta sequences obtained from about 179 million T cells. The aim of the study was to test whether cataloging public T cell receptors could identify signatures of past pathogen exposure. Donor age, sex, ethnicity and CMV serostatus were compiled alongside the repertoire data. The later analysis used no new phenotypic data to find candidate immune exposures, relying instead on TCR beta sequences and their occurrence across donors. To decide whether each TCR beta V gene segment behaved as functional or pseudogenic, an earlier analysis of 587 of the donors relied on high-throughput TCR beta sequencing. Using immunosequencing, the study profiled T cell repertoires from around 670 subjects and related those repertoires to cytomegalovirus serostatus. Of the 350 to 400 genotyped donors, approximately 83% fell in the genetic ancestry cluster associated with self-reported Caucasian donors. Around 300 gigabases of sequencing data and 70 million to 100 million unique TCR sequences were included in an early release covering about 620 HLA-typed donors. Among about 390 genotyped donors of the cohort, an average of approximately 240,000 unique TCR beta nucleotide sequences were sequenced per donor, about a sixth of them non-productive. Besides the first cohort of around 670 subjects, a separate validation cohort made up of over 100 different subjects was used. The study combined high-throughput TCR immunosequencing, statistical association of individual TCRs with disease status, and machine learning to predict cytomegalovirus infection status. To study patterns of TCR occurrence, a later analysis re-analyzed previously published TCR beta repertoires from several hundred donors and added high-resolution HLA genotyping. In a later genetic analysis, genome-wide SNP genotypes for about three fifths of the roughly 670 donors were used, and that subset was treated as a discovery cohort. HLA typing covered class I and class II loci at four-digit resolution. The number of donors typed differed by locus, with about 629-630 for A, B, C, DRB1 and DQB1, more than 500 for DQA1, 600 to 610 for DPA1, and some 470 for DPB1. Four to six DR-DQ haplotypes were handled as single units for association and clustering, since linkage in the cohort was strong. Every discovery cohort repertoire had been produced on one sequencing platform. What the work shows at the level of the full study, not this receptor alone: In a later analysis, the rate of TCR association differed among HLA loci, with DRB1 alleles having the most associated TCRs and HLA-C alleles having the fewest. Because some donors lacked HLA typing at each locus, the association tests relied only on the typed subset. Only TCR beta chains were sequenced in this cohort, and the absence of alpha or paired-chain data limited detectable features. Most TCR sequences were seen in very few donors, while some public TCRs were found in many individuals. A further reported finding was that TCR beta sequences accurately predicted the HLA-A and HLA-B alleles for most subjects in the first cohort. It was suggested by the authors that the approach could potentially be generalized to other disease states and immunological phenotypes. Broadly in line with IMGT annotations, most TCR beta V segments showed up in productive rearrangements about 87% or about 30% of the time in an earlier analysis of around 600 of the donors. In a later analysis, HLA-associated TCR beta chains showed more clonal expansion and lower generation probabilities than non-associated chains that were equally common. A total of roughly 160 TCR beta chains were listed by the study as associated with cytomegalovirus. In a later analysis, over 15,000 TCR beta sequences were associated with specific HLA alleles at a false discovery rate of 0.05. A cluster of highly shared sequence variants was judged likely to be a technical artifact of the sequencing pipeline. Linkage disequilibrium might explain the correlated functional status among segregating V segments, but an unknown experimental factor could not be ruled out. The only immune exposure information available for the cohort was CMV serostatus. A later analysis reported that several top co-occurrence clusters appeared linked to parvovirus B19, influenza, CMV and Epstein-Barr virus. Assigning TCR associations to individual alleles was difficult when HLA alleles, especially DR and DQ, strongly co-occurred. Roughly uniform sequencing depth across donors was assumed in presence/absence analyses, although this assumption may not hold. A few of the identified cytomegalovirus-associated TCR beta chains were confirmed in vitro to be specific for cytomegalovirus antigens. In a later genetic analysis, a missense DCLRE1C variant was associated with V-gene and J-gene trimming of TCR beta chains, and the association was replicated in an independent cohort. According to a later analysis, most CMV-associated TCR beta chains appeared to be HLA-restricted, and the HLA associations seemed to be driven largely by CMV exposure. Because counts were too low, roughly 17 rarely observed V segments, including chromosome 9 orphons, were left out of the earlier analysis of about 500 of the donors. The classifier was reported to diagnose cytomegalovirus status with high specificity and sensitivity in both the original and validation cohorts. According to a later genetic analysis, donors in an Asian-associated ancestry cluster had fewer N-insertions in productive TCRs than the roughly 670-donor mean. The 87-base-pair reads could not distinguish some IMGT-functional V segments, including TRBV6-2 and TRBV6-3, so those segments were excluded.

The cohort comprised more than 550 healthy bone marrow donors. All cohort members were sampled while nominally healthy, although unrecorded immune exposures were likely present. The donor tested CMV seropositive and was one of the 289 seropositive cohort members. Every donor gave a peripheral blood sample, and the peripheral blood mononuclear cells from that sample were used for TCR beta sequencing. The Qiagen DNeasy Blood Extraction Kit was used to extract genomic DNA from the blood cell samples. Note on this clone: The antigen this receptor binds is unknown. Base qualities are not recorded, but no much larger clone differs from it by a single base.

Library preparation was by the immunoSEQ multiplex PCR assay. For the multiplex PCR, a mixture combining 60 forward primers for TCR Vbeta segments and 13 reverse primers for TCR Jbeta segments was used. Amplification of the CDR3 region of rearranged TCR beta genes was performed with a multiplex PCR assay on genomic DNA. On the Illumina HiSeq System, the amplified TCR beta libraries were sequenced as 87-base-pair reads. The study's own analysis went as follows. Across the roughly 600 repertoires, a later analysis counted some 80 million unique TCR beta chains, roughly 11 million of which were shared by at least two donors. To remove PCR and sequencing errors, raw reads were error-corrected and collapsed into unique sequences using a nearest-neighbor algorithm that merged closely related sequences. To assign V, D and J gene segments, CDR3 sequences were aligned to IMGT reference sequences. For a sequence to be retained, a match of at least six nucleotides to both a V gene segment and a J gene segment was required. A rearrangement counted as productive if the CDR3 had no stop codons and remained in frame with V and J, and every other rearrangement counted as non-productive. Following IMGT convention, CDR3 was defined as the stretch from the second conserved V-encoded cysteine up to the conserved J-encoded phenylalanine. The earlier analysis of about 570 of the donors excluded any sequence lacking an unambiguous match to a single V gene segment. In an earlier analysis of several hundred of the donors, V segments were called functional above 56.7% productive rearrangements and were called segregating when the between-donor standard deviation exceeded 5%. A statistical classification framework was built to diagnose cytomegalovirus status from the catalog of TCR beta chain sequences. A later analysis assigned V and J genes by comparing TCR nucleotide sequences with IMGT/GENE-DB human TR gene sequences. A later analysis assigned CDR3 sequences and most-parsimonious VDJ recombination scenarios with the TCRdist pipeline. In a later analysis, each TCR beta chain was defined by its CDR3 amino acid sequence together with its V-gene family, and reads lacking a unique V-gene family were excluded. To address suspected cross-contamination and a sequencing artifact, a later analysis removed some 620 highly shared, low-generation-probability nucleotide sequences. In a later analysis, a clonal expansion index for each public chain was calculated from normalized within-repertoire ranks of inferred template counts. Generation probabilities in a later analysis came from a VDJ recombination model fitted to out-of-frame rearrangements, and those results were checked against IGoR. A later analysis scored TCR-TCR, TCR-HLA and TCR-CMV co-occurrence with hypergeometric tests, applying a repertoire-size bias correction to TCR pairs. A later analysis estimated false discovery rates by permuting HLA or CMV assignments 20 times. In a later analysis, co-occurring TCRs were grouped with DBSCAN, and TCRdist sequence similarity was added when clustering was performed within HLA-allele-positive subsets. Co-occurrence clustering excluded repertoires with fewer than 30,000 or more than 120,000 public chains, plus five with anomalous nucleotide sharing. TCRdb re-hosts the immuneACCESS table, in-frame sequences only. Its copies lack some clones; in the studies checked, an unresolved V gene accounts for under half of them, and the cause for the rest is not known. That table is the source of V, J and clone size, and D and trimming were worked out from the DNA. In all, the sample holds about 120,000 clones, and 50% to 65% of those were seen once. Over 8.5% of the sample belongs to the ten largest clones.

CDR3 length: 15 amino acids, cysteine to phenylalanine. Just the 45-base CDR3 DNA is kept, in frame starting at base 1. Deletion took 0 bases off V and 5 bases off J, with a span of 13 bases between the germline ends. The germline V gene gives CDR1 as LGHNA and CDR2 as YSLEER. The sample taken for sequencing was PBMCs. The chain links TRBV4-3 with TRBJ1-1; TRBD1 is possibly the D segment (6 matching bases). The TCR was taken from a woman aged 40-49 years in good health and CMV-seropositive. At the DNA level, the sequence is TGCGCCAGCAGCCAAGACCTGGGGGCTAGAACTGAAGCTTTCTTT. This encodes CASSQDLGARTEAFF.